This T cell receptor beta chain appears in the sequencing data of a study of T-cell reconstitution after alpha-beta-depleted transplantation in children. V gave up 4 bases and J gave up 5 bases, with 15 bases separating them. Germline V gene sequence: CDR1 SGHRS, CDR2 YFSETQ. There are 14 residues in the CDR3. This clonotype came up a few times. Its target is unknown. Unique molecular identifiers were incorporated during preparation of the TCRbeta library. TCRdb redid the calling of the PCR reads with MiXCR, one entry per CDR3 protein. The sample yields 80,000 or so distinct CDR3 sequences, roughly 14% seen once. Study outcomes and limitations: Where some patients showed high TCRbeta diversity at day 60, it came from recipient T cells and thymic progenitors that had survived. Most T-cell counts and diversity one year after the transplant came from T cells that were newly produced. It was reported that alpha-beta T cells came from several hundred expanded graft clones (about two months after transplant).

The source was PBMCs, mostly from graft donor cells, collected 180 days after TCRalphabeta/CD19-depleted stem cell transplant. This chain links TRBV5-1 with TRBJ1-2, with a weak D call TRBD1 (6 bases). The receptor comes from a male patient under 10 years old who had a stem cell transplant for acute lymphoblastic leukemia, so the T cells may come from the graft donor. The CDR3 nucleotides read TGCGCCAGCAGCGAACAGGGTTCTTTTTATGGCTACACCTTC. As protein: CASSEQGSFYGYTF.